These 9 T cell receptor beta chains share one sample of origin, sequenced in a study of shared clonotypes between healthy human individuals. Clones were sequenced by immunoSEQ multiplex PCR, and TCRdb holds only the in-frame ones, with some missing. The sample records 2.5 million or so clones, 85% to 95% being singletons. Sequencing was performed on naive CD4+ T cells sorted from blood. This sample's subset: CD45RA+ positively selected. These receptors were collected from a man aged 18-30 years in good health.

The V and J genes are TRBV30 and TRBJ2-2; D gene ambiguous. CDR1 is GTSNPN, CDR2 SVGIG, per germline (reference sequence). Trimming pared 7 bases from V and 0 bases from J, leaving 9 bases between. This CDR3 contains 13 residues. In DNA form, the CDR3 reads TGTGCCTATCGGACGTCGAACACCGGGGAGCTGTTTTTT. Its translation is CAYRTSNTGELFF.

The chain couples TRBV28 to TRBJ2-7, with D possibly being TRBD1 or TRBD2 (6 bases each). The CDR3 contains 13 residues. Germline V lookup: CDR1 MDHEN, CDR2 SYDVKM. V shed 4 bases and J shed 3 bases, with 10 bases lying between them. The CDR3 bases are TGTGCCAGCAGTTCGAGGGGGGACTACGAGCAGTACTTC. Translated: CASSSRGDYEQYF.

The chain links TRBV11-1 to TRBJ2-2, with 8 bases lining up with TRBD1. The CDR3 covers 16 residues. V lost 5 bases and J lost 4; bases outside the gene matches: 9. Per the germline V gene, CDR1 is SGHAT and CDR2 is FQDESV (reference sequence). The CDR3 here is CASSIGTGHSTGELFF. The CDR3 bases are TGTGCCAGCAGCATAGGGACAGGCCATTCCACCGGGGAGCTGTTTTTT.

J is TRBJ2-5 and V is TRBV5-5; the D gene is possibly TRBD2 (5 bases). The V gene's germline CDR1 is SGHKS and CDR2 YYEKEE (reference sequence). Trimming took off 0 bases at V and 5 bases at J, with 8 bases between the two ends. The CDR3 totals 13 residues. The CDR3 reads CASSLEWEETQYF. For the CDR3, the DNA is TGTGCCAGCAGCTTGGAGTGGGAGGAGACCCAGTACTTC.

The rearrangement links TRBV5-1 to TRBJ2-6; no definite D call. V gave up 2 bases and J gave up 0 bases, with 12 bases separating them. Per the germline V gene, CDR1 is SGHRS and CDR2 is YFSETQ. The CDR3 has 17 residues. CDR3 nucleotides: TGCGCCAGCAGCTTAAACACACTCGACTCTGGGGCCAACGTCCTGACTTTC. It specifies CASSLNTLDSGANVLTF.

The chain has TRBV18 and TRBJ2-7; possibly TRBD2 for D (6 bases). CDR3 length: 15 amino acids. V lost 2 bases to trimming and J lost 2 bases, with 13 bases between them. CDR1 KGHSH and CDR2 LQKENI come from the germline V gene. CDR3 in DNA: TGTGCCAGCTCACCAGCCAGGGACTCCGCCTACGAGCAGTACTTC. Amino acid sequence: CASSPARDSAYEQYF.

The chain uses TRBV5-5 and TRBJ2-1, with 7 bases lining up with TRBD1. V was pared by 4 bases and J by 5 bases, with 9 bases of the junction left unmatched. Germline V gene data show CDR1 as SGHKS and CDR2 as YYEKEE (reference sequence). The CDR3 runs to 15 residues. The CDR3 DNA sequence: TGTGCCAGCAGCGACAGGGCCTCGAAGGACAATGAGCAGTTCTTC. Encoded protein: CASSDRASKDNEQFF.

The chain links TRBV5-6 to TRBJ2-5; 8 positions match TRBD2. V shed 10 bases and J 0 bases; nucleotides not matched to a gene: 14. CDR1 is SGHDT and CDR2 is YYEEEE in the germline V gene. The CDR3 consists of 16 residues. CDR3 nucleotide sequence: TGTGCCGCTTCAGACCAGGCTAGCGGGTACCAAGAGACCCAGTACTTC. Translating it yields CAASDQASGYQETQYF. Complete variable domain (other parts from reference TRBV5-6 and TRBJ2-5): DAGVTQSPTHLIKTRGQQVTLRCSPKSGHDTVSWYQQALGQGPQFIFQYYEEEERQRGNFPDRFSGHQFPNYSSELNVNALLLGDSALYLCAASDQASGYQETQYFGPGTRLLVL.

CDR3 sequence (DNA): TGTGCCAGCAGTCCCCGGACAGAGGGCTACGAGCAGTACTTC. Its translation is CASSPRTEGYEQYF. V gene TRBV6-5 combines with J gene TRBJ2-7, with D perhaps matching TRBD1 (6 bases). The germline V and J ends were trimmed by 5 bases and 3 bases, with 14 bases remaining between them. Germline loops: CDR1 MNHEY, CDR2 SVGAGI. The CDR3 is made up of 14 amino acids.